The 5 T cell receptor beta chains given below trace back to one sample, sequenced in a study of T cell changes during pregnancy in multiple sclerosis. Some clones are missing from TCRdb's copy, which holds only in-frame ones; the method was immunoSEQ multiplex PCR. The table records about 79,000 clones, around nine tenths of them present only once. Here the sequenced sample was CD4+ T cells from peripheral blood mononuclear cells, taken in the second trimester of pregnancy. The receptors stem from a female donor with multiple sclerosis, enrolled in a pregnancy study.

The rearrangement uses TRBV2 and TRBJ2-7; D unclear. Germline loops: CDR1 SNHLY, CDR2 FYNNEI. Deletions cut 8 bases from V and 4 bases from J, with 6 bases between. CDR3 size: 10 residues. CDR3 protein: CASSVYEQYF. The CDR3 coding sequence is TGTGCCAGCTCAGTGTACGAGCAGTACTTC.

This clone was observed a handful of times. This chain links TRBV9 with TRBJ2-3; 9 bases are shared with TRBD1. V shed 4 bases and J 2 bases; nucleotides not matched to a gene: 8. This CDR3 comprises 16 residues. Per germline, CDR1 SGDLS and CDR2 YYNGEE. CDR3 region: CASSLRTGVNTDTQYF. CDR3 nucleotide sequence: TGTGCCAGCAGCCTCCGGACAGGGGTGAACACAGATACGCAGTATTTT. Full variable domain (missing parts from reference TRBV9 and TRBJ2-3): DSGVTQTPKHLITATGQRVTLRCSPRSGDLSVYWYQQSLDQGLQFLIQYYNGEERAKGNILERFSAQQFPDLHSELNLSSLELGDSALYFCASSLRTGVNTDTQYFGPGTRLTVL.

This clone has only one observation. The CDR3 region is CASSPGQGSNTEAFF. As DNA, the CDR3 is TGCGCCAGCAGCCCCGGACAGGGGTCAAACACTGAAGCTTTCTTT. This chain joins TRBV4-1 and TRBJ1-1, with 9 positions matching TRBD1. Germline CDR1 is MGHRA and CDR2 is YSYEKL. After removal of 4 bases from V and 2 bases from J, the junction contained 5 bases not matched to a gene. This CDR3 region has 15 residues.

The J gene is TRBJ1-6, the V gene TRBV7-2; 7 bases fit TRBD1. Germline assignment: CDR1 SGHTA and CDR2 FQGNSA. The length of the CDR3 is 15 residues. V was pared by 6 bases and J by 4 bases, with 6 bases of the junction left unmatched. For the CDR3, the DNA is TGTGCCAGCAGGATGGACAGGAATTATAATTCACCCCTCCACTTT. Its translation is CASRMDRNYNSPLHF.

J is TRBJ2-5 and V is TRBV18, with D possibly being TRBD1 (6 bases). V lost 1 base and J lost 2, with 8 bases in between. Germline loops: CDR1 KGHSH, CDR2 LQKENI. This CDR3 has 14 amino acids. The CDR3 bases are TGTGCCAGCTCACCACGGGACATACAAGAGACCCAGTACTTC. As protein: CASSPRDIQETQYF.